This T cell receptor beta chain was captured in a study of blood T cell repertoires in COVID-19. Background on the study: T cells, B-cell-depleted T cells, or PBMCs provided the cDNA or gDNA that served as material.

Cohort 3 donors counted as recovered after two negative PCRs, clearance, or resolved symptoms. Germline CDR1 reads KGHSY; CDR2 reads FQNENV. The CDR3 has 13 amino acids. The V and J ends lost 0 bases and 7 bases respectively, with 6 bases between them. In the source study's methods: Amplification of reference gene primers provided the estimated nucleated cell counts. TCRdb's table, derived via immunoSEQ multiplex PCR, lists solely in-frame clones and lacks some. V and J calls and clone size are those listed in that table; D and trimming were worked out from the DNA. The table includes just over 300,000 clones, approximately 90% detected once.

The sequence derives from a man aged 25-45 years who had recovered from COVID-19. The sequenced sample consisted of PBMCs or T cells enriched from blood (not recorded which). The chain carries TRBV16 and TRBJ1-4, with unresolved D. CDR3 bases: TGTGCCAGCAGCCAATCCAGCGGTGAAAAACTGTTTTTT. This sequence encodes CASSQSSGEKLFF. The variable domain in full, completed from reference TRBV16 and TRBJ1-4, reads GEEVAQTPKHLVRGEGQKAKLYCAPIKGHSYVFWYQQVLKNEFKFLISFQNENVFDETGMPKERFSAKCLPNSPCSLEIQATKLEDSAVYFCASSQSSGEKLFFGSGTQLSVL.